The clone carrying this T cell receptor beta chain has a single count. In the original workflow: Quantification of nucleated cells was approximated via reference gene primer amplification. Assay: immunoSEQ multiplex PCR; the TCRdb copy retains only in-frame clones and omits some. V, J and clone size are those of that table, while D and trimming were read from the DNA. In the table there are around 100,000 clones, more than 70% of which are singletons. The sample is drawn from a study of blood T cell repertoires in COVID-19. About the research overall: Donors in the United States, Italy and Spain gave samples during acute or convalescent COVID-19.

This TCR was sampled from a human donor with acute or convalescent COVID-19. The donor label of this sample is uncertain. The sample taken for sequencing was peripheral blood.

The CDR3 DNA reads TGCGCCAGCAGCTTGTCGCAGTCAAATTCACCCCTCCACTTT. It translates to CASSLSQSNSPLHF. The J gene is TRBJ1-6, the V gene TRBV5-1; D gene unclear. Trimming took off 1 base at V and 7 bases at J, with 9 bases between the two ends. This CDR3 has 14 residues. Germline-derived CDR1 and CDR2 are SGHRS and YFSETQ.